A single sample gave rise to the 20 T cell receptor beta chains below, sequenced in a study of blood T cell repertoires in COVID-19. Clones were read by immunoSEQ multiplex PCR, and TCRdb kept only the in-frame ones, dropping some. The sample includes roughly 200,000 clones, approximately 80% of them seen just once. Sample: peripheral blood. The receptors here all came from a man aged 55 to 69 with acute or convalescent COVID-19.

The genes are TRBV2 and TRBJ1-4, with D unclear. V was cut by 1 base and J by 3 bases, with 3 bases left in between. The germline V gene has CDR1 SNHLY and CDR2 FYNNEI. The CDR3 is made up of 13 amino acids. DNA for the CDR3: TGTGCCAGCAGTGAAGGCGCTAATGAAAAACTGTTTTTT. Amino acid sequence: CASSEGANEKLFF.

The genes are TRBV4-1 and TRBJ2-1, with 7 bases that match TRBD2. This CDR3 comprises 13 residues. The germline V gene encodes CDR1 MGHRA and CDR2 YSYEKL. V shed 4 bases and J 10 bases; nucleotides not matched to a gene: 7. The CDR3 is CASSPRTRGEQFF. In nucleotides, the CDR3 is TGCGCCAGCAGCCCACGGACTAGAGGAGAGCAGTTCTTC.

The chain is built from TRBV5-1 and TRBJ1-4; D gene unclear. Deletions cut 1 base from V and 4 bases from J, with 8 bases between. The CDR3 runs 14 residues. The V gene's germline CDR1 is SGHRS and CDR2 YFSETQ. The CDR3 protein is CASSLMNSNEKLFF. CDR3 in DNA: TGCGCCAGCAGCTTGATGAACAGTAATGAAAAACTGTTTTTT.

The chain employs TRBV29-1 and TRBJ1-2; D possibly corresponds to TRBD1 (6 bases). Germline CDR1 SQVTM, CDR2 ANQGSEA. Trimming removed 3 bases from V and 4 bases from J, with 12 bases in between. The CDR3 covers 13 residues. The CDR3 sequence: CSVERGAGYGYTF. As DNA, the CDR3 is TGCAGCGTTGAGCGGGGGGCTGGCTATGGCTACACCTTC.

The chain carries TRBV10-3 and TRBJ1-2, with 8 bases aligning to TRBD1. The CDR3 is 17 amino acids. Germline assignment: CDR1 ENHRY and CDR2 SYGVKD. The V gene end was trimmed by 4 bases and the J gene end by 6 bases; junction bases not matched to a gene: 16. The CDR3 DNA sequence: TGTGCCATCAGTGTTCAGGGGGCAATGAGAAACCCTAATGGCTACACCTTC. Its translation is CAISVQGAMRNPNGYTF.

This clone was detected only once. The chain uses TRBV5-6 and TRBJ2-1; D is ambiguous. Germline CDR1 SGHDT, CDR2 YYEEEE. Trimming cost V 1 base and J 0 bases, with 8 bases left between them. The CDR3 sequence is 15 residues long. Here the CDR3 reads CASSLRLDSYNEQFF. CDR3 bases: TGTGCCAGCAGCTTGAGGCTAGACTCCTACAATGAGCAGTTCTTC. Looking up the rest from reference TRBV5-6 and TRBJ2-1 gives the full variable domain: DAGVTQSPTHLIKTRGQQVTLRCSPKSGHDTVSWYQQALGQGPQFIFQYYEEEERQRGNFPDRFSGHQFPNYSSELNVNALLLGDSALYLCASSLRLDSYNEQFFGPGTRLTVL.

The CDR3 region is CASGGFPEAFF. The CDR3 coding sequence is TGTGCCAGCGGAGGGTTTCCTGAAGCTTTCTTT. The chain uses TRBV6-5 and TRBJ1-1; no clear D gene. Per germline, CDR1 MNHEY and CDR2 SVGAGI. Deletions cut 8 bases from V and 6 bases from J, with 10 bases between. This CDR3 spans 11 amino acids.

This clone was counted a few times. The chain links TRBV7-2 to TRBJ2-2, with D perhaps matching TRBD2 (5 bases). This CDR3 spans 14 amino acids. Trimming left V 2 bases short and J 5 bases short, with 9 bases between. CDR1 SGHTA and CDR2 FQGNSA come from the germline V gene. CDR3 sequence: CASSLSTGTGELFF. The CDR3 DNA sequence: TGTGCCAGCAGCTTAAGCACGGGGACCGGGGAGCTGTTTTTT.

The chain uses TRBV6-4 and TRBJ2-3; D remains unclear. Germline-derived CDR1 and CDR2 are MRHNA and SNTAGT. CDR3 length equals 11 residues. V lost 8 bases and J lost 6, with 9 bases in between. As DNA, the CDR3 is TGTGCCAGCTCAGCCGGGGATACGCAGTATTTT. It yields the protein CASSAGDTQYF.

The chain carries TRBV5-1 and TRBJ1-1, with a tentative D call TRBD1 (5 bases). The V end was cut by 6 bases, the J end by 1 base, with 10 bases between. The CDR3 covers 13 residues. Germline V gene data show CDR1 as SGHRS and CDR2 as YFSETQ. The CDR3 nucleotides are TGCGCCAGCATCGGAGACAGGAACACTGAAGCTTTCTTT. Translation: CASIGDRNTEAFF. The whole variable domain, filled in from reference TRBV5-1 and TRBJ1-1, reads KAGVTQTPRYLIKTRGQQVTLSCSPISGHRSVSWYQQTPGQGLQFLFEYFSETQRNKGNFPGRFSGRQFSNSRSEMNVSTLELGDSALYLCASIGDRNTEAFFGQGTRLTVV.

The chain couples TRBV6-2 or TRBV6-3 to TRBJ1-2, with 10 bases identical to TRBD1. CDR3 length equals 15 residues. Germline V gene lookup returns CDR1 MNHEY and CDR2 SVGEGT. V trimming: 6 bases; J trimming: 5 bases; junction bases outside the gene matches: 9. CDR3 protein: CASSSRQGARYGYTF. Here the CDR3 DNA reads TGTGCCAGCAGCTCTAGACAGGGGGCGCGGTATGGCTACACCTTC.

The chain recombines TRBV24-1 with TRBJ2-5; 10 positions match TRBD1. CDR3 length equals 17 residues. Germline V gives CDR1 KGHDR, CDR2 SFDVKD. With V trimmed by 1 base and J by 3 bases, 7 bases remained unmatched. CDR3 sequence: CATSDFPTGGVKETQYF. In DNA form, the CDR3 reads TGTGCCACCAGTGATTTCCCGACAGGGGGCGTAAAAGAGACCCAGTACTTC.

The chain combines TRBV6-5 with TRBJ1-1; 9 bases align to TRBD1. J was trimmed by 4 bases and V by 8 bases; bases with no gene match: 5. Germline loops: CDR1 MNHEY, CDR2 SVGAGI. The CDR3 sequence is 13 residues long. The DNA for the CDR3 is TGTGCCAGCGCGGGACAGGGAAGCACTGAAGCTTTCTTT. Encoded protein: CASAGQGSTEAFF.

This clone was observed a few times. The DNA for the CDR3 is TGTGCCAGCAGCTTGTCACAGTTCACAGATACGCAGTATTTT. Amino acids: CASSLSQFTDTQYF. The chain recombines TRBV11-2 with TRBJ2-3; no definite D call. V lost 3 bases and J lost 2, with 9 bases in between. CDR3 length equals 14 residues. Per the germline V gene, CDR1 is SGHAT and CDR2 is FQNNGV.

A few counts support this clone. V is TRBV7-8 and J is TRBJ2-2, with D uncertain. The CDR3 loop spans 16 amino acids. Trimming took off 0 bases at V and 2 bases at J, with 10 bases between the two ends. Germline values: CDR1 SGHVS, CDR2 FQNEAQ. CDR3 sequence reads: CASSLAVAYNTGELFF. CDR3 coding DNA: TGTGCCAGCAGCTTAGCAGTAGCTTATAACACCGGGGAGCTGTTTTTT.

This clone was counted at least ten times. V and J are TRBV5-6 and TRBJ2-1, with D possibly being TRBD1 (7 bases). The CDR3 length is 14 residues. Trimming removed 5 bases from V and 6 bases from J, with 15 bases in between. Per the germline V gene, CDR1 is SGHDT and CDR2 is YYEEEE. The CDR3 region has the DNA TGTGCCAGCAGGGCGGACAGGAGGGGCAATGAGCAGTTCTTC. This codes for CASRADRRGNEQFF.

CDR3 sequence reads: CASSQGDSNEKLFF. CDR3 coding DNA: TGTGCCAGCAGCCAAGGTGACAGCAATGAAAAACTGTTTTTT. The chain couples TRBV3-1 (or the pseudogene TRBV3-2) to TRBJ1-4; TRBD1 is a possible D gene (5 bases). With 1 base removed from V and 5 bases from J, the gap between germline ends came to 8 bases. CDR1 and CDR2 (germline): LGHDT, YNNKEL (reference sequence). The CDR3 covers 14 residues.

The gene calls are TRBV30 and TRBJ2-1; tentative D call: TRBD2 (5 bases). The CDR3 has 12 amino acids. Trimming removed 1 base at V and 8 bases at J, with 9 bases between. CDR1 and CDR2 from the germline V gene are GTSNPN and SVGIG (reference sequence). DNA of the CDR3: TGTGCCTGGAGTGGAGTCGGGGATGAGCAGTTCTTC. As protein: CAWSGVGDEQFF.

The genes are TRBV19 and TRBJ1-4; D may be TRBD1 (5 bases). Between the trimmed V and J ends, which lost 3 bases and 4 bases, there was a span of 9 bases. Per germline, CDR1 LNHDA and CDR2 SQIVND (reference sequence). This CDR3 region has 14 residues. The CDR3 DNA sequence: TGTGCCAGTAGTATCCGGGGGGTTAATGAAAAACTGTTTTTT. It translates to CASSIRGVNEKLFF. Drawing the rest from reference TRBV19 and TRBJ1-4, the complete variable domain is DGGITQSPKYLFRKEGQNVTLSCEQNLNHDAMYWYRQDPGQGLRLIYYSQIVNDFQKGDIAEGYSVSREKKESFPLTVTSAQKNPTAFYLCASSIRGVNEKLFFGSGTQLSVL.

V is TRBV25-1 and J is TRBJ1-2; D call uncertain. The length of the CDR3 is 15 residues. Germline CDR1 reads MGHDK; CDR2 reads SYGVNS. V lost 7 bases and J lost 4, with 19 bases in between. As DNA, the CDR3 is TGTGCCAGCACCTACCCCCAGGCCCCCAGCTATGGCTACACCTTC. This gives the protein CASTYPQAPSYGYTF.